This T cell receptor beta chain was sequenced during a study of cytomegalovirus exposure and HLA in healthy donors. Study findings and constraints: The investigators catalogued 150 to 200 TCR beta chains as cytomegalovirus-associated.

The CDR3 totals 13 residues. The junction had 5 bases not matched to a gene; V was cut back by 6 bases and J by 8 bases. CDR1 is LGHNA and CDR2 is YNFKEQ in the germline V gene. A multiplex PCR was run with 60 Vbeta primers and 13 Jbeta primers. Generated by immunoSEQ multiplex PCR, the TCRdb table keeps only in-frame clones and is missing some. The sample shows 200,000 to 250,000 clones, approximately 78% of them seen only once. Of note for this clone: Antigen unknown.

The sequenced sample consisted of PBMCs. The chain links TRBV4-2 to TRBJ1-4; 8 bases fit TRBD1. The sequence came from a male donor in good health and CMV-seronegative. In DNA form, the CDR3 reads TGTGCCAGCAGAATACAGGGGGGAGAAAAACTGTTTTTT. As protein: CASRIQGGEKLFF.